What follows describes a single T cell receptor beta chain. The antigen remains undetermined. Germline V CDR1 and CDR2: SGHAT, FQDESV (reference sequence). The CDR3 has 18 amino acids. Trimming stripped 2 bases from V and 4 bases from J, with 20 bases between. Unique molecular identifiers featured in how the TCRbeta library was prepared. TCRdb reprocessed the PCR reads via MiXCR and lists one record per CDR3 protein. The data contain about 250,000 distinct CDR3 sequences, more than 20% of them singletons. The entry originates in a study of T-cell reconstitution after alpha-beta-depleted transplantation in children. General observations from the study: Expanded graft clones numbering several hundred reportedly gave rise to alpha-beta T cells about two months after transplant. T-cell counts and diversity were attributed mostly to newly produced T cells one year after transplant.

This specimen was PBMCs, mostly from graft donor cells, taken 360 days after TCRalphabeta/CD19-depleted stem cell transplant. The chain couples TRBV11-1 to TRBJ2-2, with a possible D match to TRBD2 (6 bases). The clonotype originates from a female patient aged 2-10 years who had a stem cell transplant for congenital amegakaryocytic thrombocytopenia, so the T cells may come from the graft donor. The CDR3 here is CASSLLYRAAGSTGELFF. As DNA, the CDR3 is TGTGCCAGCAGCTTACTTTATCGGGCGGCGGGATCCACCGGGGAGCTGTTTTTT. The variable domain in full, with the rest retrieved from reference TRBV11-1 and TRBJ2-2, is EAEVAQSPRYKITEKSQAVAFWCDPISGHATLYWYRQILGQGPELLVQFQDESVVDDSQLPKDRFSAERLKGVDSTLKIQPAELGDSAMYLCASSLLYRAAGSTGELFFGEGSRLTVL.